The following is a T cell receptor beta chain sequence with its context. Its antigen remains unidentified. These data are taken from a study of shared clonotypes between healthy human individuals. Study-wide background: The cohort comprised a couple of women and a few men. Their ages spanned 18 to 49 years. Study-wide findings and caveats: Memory subsets generally showed smaller estimated richness than naive subsets did.

Original data processing: ImmunoSEQ gave junction-only sequences without quality scores, so filtering differed. Generated by immunoSEQ multiplex PCR, the TCRdb table keeps only in-frame clones and is missing some. Clonal size and the V and J genes are those of that table, whereas D and trimming came from the DNA. The sample yields millions of clones, 85% to 95% seen once. This CDR3 is built from 13 residues. The germline V gene has CDR1 SNHLY and CDR2 FYNNEI. Trimming took 4 bases from V and 6 from J, leaving 7 bases between them. The chain carries TRBV2 and TRBJ1-6; D unresolved. Specimen: naive CD4+ T cells from PBMCs. As for subset: CD45RA+ positively selected. This clonotype was sampled from a man between 18 and 29 years old in good health. Some clones in this sample may be carry-over from other donors' samples. CDR3 DNA: TGTGCCAGCAGTGGTAGTATTAATTCACCCCTCCACTTT. It yields the protein CASSGSINSPLHF. The entire variable domain, with the rest obtained from reference TRBV2 and TRBJ1-6, is as follows: EPEVTQTPSHQVTQMGQEVILRCVPISNHLYFYWYRQILGQKVEFLVSFYNNEISEKSEIFDDQFSVERPDGSNFTLKIRSTKLEDSAMYFCASSGSINSPLHFGNGTRLTVT.